This entry concerns a single T cell receptor beta chain. The sample belongs to a study of blood T cell repertoires in COVID-19. The germline CDR1 and CDR2 sequences are SGHDT and YYEEEE. V lost 2 bases and J lost 2, with 7 bases in between. The length of the CDR3 is 13 residues. Seattle cases were enrolled at active infection and followed longitudinally. This table comes from immunoSEQ multiplex PCR, and its TCRdb copy is limited to in-frame clones, with some not included. The data contain over 200,000 clones, about 90% of them singletons. The chain employs TRBV5-6 and TRBJ2-5, with D unresolved. The TCR comes from a person aged 18-35 years with COVID-19, enrolled during active disease. The sequencing sample was made of peripheral blood. CDR3 DNA sequence: TGTGCCAGCAGCTTCGGTCTACAAGAGACCCAGTACTTC. Amino acids: CASSFGLQETQYF.